This T cell receptor (beta chain) was sequenced during a study of shared T cell receptors in the human thymus. Clones were read by immunoSEQ multiplex PCR, and TCRdb kept only the in-frame ones, dropping some. The sample consists of approximately 730,000 clones, approximately 85% of them appearing once. This sample was shared with a second study, whose subject was human thymus T cells. That source reports: It was from resections taken during corrective heart surgery that the thymus tissue came.

The origin of this receptor is a girl less than two years old with a congenital heart defect. The specimen was thymocytes.

CDR3 in amino acids: CASSPPYYTEAFF. The DNA for the CDR3 is TGTGCCAGCTCACCACCCTACTACACTGAAGCTTTCTTT. The V gene is TRBV18, the J gene TRBJ1-1; D unresolved. The CDR3 loop spans 13 amino acids. The germline V and J ends were trimmed by 0 bases and 3 bases, with 5 bases remaining between them. Germline V CDR1 and CDR2: KGHSH, LQKENI. Drawing the rest from reference TRBV18 and TRBJ1-1, the complete variable domain is NAGVMQNPRHLVRRRGQEARLRCSPMKGHSHVYWYRQLPEEGLKFMVYLQKENIIDESGMPKERFSAEFPKEGPSILRIQQVVRGDSAAYFCASSPPYYTEAFFGQGTRLTVV.